This TCR beta chain was sequenced for a study of blood T cell repertoires in COVID-19 (dated by TCRdb to the early 2020s). A note on the overall study: Samples covering the acute and convalescent phases of COVID-19 were provided by collaborators in the United States, Italy and Spain. The prospective study material was composed of cDNA or gDNA derived from T cells, B-cell-depleted T cells, or PBMCs. Subjects who had been exposed to COVID-19, were actively infected with it, or had recovered from it provided the deeply sampled blood TCRbeta repertoires that made up the dataset. The repertoires were released in a freely available public database meant as a resource for research on the immune response to SARS-CoV-2. Samples were obtained from the ongoing ImmuneRACE study (first 160 participants) and from over 1,000 subjects provided by 6 global collaborators. The sample metadata nearly always contained a de-identified subject ID, COVID-19 status, age in years and sex. Where available, HLA class I and class II types were taken from metadata supplied by the sample provider and were not determined by assay-based typing. Overall study results and their limits: The quantity of clinical and demographic metadata differed by source and by participant and was supplied without curation.

CDR1 is given as SQVTM and CDR2 as ANQGSEA, both from the germline V gene. V is pruned by 4 bases and J by 3 bases, leaving 10 bases of the junction without a gene match. The CDR3 covers 18 residues, taking in both the cysteine and the phenylalanine. Only CDR3 DNA remains: 54 bases, in frame from the first base. Collaborating institutions collected whole blood in K2EDTA tubes following their own protocols. For TCRbeta analysis, collaborators shipped samples in one of three forms: frozen whole blood, isolated PBMCs, or DNA extracted from either of those sample types. TCRbeta CDR3 regions were amplified from genomic DNA using the immunoSEQ Assay, a bias-controlled multiplex PCR. Under the source paper's analysis protocol: Nucleated cell counts per sample were estimated from amplification of reference gene primers within the assay. To quantify the absolute abundance of each unique TCRbeta CDR3 rearrangement, sequence reads were collapsed and filtered. Productive Simpson clonality was computed per sample as the square root of Simpson's diversity index over productive rearrangements. TCRdb retrieved this table from immuneACCESS and kept in-frame rearrangements only. Not all clones are present; in checked studies, unresolved V genes account for under half, and no reason is known for the remainder. V, J and clone size were drawn from that table, and D and trimming were deduced from the DNA. Here the sample has about 200,000 clones; about 86% occur a single time. Together, the top ten hold about 0.72% of the sample.

With respect to this clone: Its antigen remains undetermined. No base-level quality is on record; no much larger clone is a single base apart.

The specimen sequenced was peripheral blood. This clonotype originated in a woman between 70 and 85 years old with acute or convalescent COVID-19. The chain links TRBV29-1 with TRBJ2-3, and TRBD2 matches 16 of the central bases. The nucleotide sequence is given as TGCAGCGTTGTGGGACTAGCGGGAGGGCCGGGGGGAACAGATACGCAGTATTTT. It encodes CSVVGLAGGPGGTDTQYF.